This T cell receptor (beta chain) was captured by sequencing in a study of cytomegalovirus exposure and HLA in healthy donors. In the PCR, 60 Vbeta and 13 Jbeta primers were used. The protocol was immunoSEQ multiplex PCR, while the TCRdb copy is restricted to in-frame clones and leaves out a portion. This table has tens of thousands of clones, around 75% appearing once. Germline lookup yields CDR1 SEHNR and CDR2 FQNEAQ (reference sequence). V gave up 2 bases and J gave up 0 bases, with 10 bases separating them. The CDR3 runs to 15 residues. This sequence joins TRBV7-9 and TRBJ1-2; D gene unclear. The source of this sequence is a man aged 50 to 60 in good health and CMV-seropositive. Material: PBMCs. The CDR3 nucleotides read TGTGCCAGCAGCTTATTTGACACCTCTAACTATGGCTACACCTTC. Translated: CASSLFDTSNYGYTF.